One sample yielded the 3 T cell receptor beta chains listed below, sequenced in a study of CD8+ T cells in alopecia areata. RNA extraction and reverse transcription yielded cDNA as sequencing template. This table comes from immunoSEQ multiplex PCR, and its TCRdb copy is limited to in-frame clones, with some not included. The sample consists of more than 150,000 clones, 50% to 60% of them appearing once. The material was CD4+ T cells sorted from blood, obtained at week 0. The receptors were sampled from a human donor with alopecia areata.

The chain is built from TRBV5-1 and TRBJ2-3; D possibly corresponds to TRBD1 (6 bases). V lost 7 bases to trimming and J lost 0 bases, with 15 bases between them. Germline CDR1 reads SGHRS; CDR2 reads YFSETQ. This CDR3 is 15 amino acids long. The CDR3: CASVDRTSSTDTQYF. In DNA form, the CDR3 reads TGCGCCAGCGTGGACAGAACCTCTAGCACAGATACGCAGTATTTT.

This clone was counted a few times. This sequence joins TRBV5-6 and TRBJ2-3; D is unresolved. Trimming removed 0 bases from V and 4 bases from J, with 9 bases in between. There are 14 residues in the CDR3. The germline CDR1 and CDR2 sequences are SGHDT and YYEEEE. CDR3 protein: CASSLVETPDTQYF. The CDR3 DNA sequence: TGTGCCAGCAGCTTGGTGGAAACCCCAGATACGCAGTATTTT.

This rearrangement joins TRBV6-1 to TRBJ1-2; 9 positions agree with TRBD1. The CDR3 has 14 amino acids. J lost 7 bases, V lost 3 bases, and 6 bases had no gene match. Germline assignment: CDR1 MNHNS and CDR2 SASEGT. CDR3 loop: CASSEGQGDSGYTF. CDR3 DNA sequence: TGTGCCAGCAGTGAGGGACAGGGTGATAGTGGCTACACCTTC.